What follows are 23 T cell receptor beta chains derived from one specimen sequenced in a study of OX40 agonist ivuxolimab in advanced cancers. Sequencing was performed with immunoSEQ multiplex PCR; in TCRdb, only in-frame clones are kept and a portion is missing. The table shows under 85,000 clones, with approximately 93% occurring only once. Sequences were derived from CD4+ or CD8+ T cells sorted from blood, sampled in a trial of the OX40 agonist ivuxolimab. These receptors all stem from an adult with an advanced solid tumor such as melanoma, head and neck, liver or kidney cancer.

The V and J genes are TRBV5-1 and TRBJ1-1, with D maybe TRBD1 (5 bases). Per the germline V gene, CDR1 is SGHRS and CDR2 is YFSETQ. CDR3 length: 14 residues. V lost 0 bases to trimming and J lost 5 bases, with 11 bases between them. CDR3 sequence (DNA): TGCGCCAGCAGCTTGGTACCGAGGGGAACTGAAGCTTTCTTT. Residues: CASSLVPRGTEAFF. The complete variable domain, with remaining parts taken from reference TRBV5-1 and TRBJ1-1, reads KAGVTQTPRYLIKTRGQQVTLSCSPISGHRSVSWYQQTPGQGLQFLFEYFSETQRNKGNFPGRFSGRQFSNSRSEMNVSTLELGDSALYLCASSLVPRGTEAFFGQGTRLTVV.

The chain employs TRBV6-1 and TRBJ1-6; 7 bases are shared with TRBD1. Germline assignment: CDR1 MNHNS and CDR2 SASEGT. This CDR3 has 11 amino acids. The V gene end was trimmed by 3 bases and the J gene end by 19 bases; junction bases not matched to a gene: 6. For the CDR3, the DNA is TGTGCCAGCAGTGACGGGGGACAGAAGCACTTT. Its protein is CASSDGGQKHF.

CDR3 nucleotides: TGCAGTGCCCCAGGGGTGGGCTACACCTTC. This sequence encodes CSAPGVGYTF. V gene TRBV20-1 combines with J gene TRBJ1-2; D is possibly TRBD1 (6 bases). This CDR3 comprises 10 residues. V lost 6 bases to trimming and J lost 8 bases, with 10 bases between them. Germline CDR1 DFQATT, CDR2 SNEGSKA (reference sequence).

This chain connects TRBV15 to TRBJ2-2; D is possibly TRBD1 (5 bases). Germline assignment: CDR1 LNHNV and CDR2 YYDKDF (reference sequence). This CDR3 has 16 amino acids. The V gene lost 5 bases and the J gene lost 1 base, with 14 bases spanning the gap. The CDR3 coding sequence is TGTGCCACCAGCGGACCGGAGACAGAGAACACCGGGGAGCTGTTTTTT. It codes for CATSGPETENTGELFF.

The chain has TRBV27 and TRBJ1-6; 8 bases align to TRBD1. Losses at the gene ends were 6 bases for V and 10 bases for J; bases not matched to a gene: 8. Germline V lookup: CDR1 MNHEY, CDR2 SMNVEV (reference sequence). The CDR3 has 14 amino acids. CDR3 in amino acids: CASSSRGPGSPLHF. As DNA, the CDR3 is TGTGCCAGCAGCTCCAGGGGGCCTGGATCACCCCTCCACTTT.

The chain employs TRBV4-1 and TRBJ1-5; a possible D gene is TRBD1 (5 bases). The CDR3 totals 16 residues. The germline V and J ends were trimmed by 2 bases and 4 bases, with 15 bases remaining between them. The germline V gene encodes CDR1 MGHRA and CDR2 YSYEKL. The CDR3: CASSQIAGGSNQPQHF. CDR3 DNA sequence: TGCGCCAGCAGCCAAATAGCTGGGGGATCGAATCAGCCCCAGCATTTT.

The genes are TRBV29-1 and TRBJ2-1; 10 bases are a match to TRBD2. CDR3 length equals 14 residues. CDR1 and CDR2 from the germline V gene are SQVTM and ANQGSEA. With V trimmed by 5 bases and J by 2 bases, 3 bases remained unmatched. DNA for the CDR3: TGCAGCGTTAGCGGGGGGGCGGCCTACAATGAGCAGTTCTTC. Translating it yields CSVSGGAAYNEQFF.

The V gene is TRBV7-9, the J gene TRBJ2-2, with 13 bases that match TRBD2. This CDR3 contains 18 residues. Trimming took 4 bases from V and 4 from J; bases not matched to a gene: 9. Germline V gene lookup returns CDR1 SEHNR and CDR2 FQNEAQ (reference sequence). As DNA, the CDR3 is TGTGCCAGCAGCTCTCCACGAGGACTAGCGGGAGCCACCGGGGAGCTGTTTTTT. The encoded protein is CASSSPRGLAGATGELFF.

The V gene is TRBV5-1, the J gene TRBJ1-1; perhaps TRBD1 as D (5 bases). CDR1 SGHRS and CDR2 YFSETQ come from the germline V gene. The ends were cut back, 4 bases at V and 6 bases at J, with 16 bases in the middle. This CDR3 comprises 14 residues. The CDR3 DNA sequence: TGCGCCAGCAGCGCGACAGACGCCAGAGCTGAAGCTTTCTTT. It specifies CASSATDARAEAFF.

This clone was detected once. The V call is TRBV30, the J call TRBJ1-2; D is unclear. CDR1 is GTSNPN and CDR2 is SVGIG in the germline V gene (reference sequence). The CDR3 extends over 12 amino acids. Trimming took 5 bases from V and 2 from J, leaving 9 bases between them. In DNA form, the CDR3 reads TGTGCCTGGGGGGAGTTCAACTATGGCTACACCTTC. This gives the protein CAWGEFNYGYTF. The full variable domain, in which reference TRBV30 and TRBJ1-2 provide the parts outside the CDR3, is SQTIHQWPATLVQPVGSPLSLECTVEGTSNPNLYWYRQAAGRGLQLLFYSVGIGQISSEVPQNLSASRPQDRQFILSSKKLLLSDSGFYLCAWGEFNYGYTFGSGTRLTVV.

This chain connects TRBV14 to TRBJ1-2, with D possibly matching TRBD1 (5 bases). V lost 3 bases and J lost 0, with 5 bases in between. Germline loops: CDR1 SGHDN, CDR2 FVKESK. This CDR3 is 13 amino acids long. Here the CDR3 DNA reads TGTGCCAGCAGCCAGACAGCTAACTATGGCTACACCTTC. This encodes CASSQTANYGYTF.

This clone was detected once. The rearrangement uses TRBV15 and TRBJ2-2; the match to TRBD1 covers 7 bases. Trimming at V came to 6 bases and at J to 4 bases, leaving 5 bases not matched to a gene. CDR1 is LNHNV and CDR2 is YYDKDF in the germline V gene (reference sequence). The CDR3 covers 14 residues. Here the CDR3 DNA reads TGTGCCACCAGTTACAGGGGTACCACCGGGGAGCTGTTTTTT. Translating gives CATSYRGTTGELFF. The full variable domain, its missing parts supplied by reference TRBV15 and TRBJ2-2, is DAMVIQNPRYQVTQFGKPVTLSCSQTLNHNVMYWYQQKSSQAPKLLFHYYDKDFNNEADTPDNFQSRRPNTSFCFLDIRSPGLGDTAMYLCATSYRGTTGELFFGEGSRLTVL.

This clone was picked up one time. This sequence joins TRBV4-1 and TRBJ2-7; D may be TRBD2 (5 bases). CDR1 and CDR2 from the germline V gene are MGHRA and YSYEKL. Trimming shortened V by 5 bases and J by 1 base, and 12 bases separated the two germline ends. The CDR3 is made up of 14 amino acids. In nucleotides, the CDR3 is TGCGCCAGCAGCGACGGTGGACTTTCCTACGAGCAGTACTTC. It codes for CASSDGGLSYEQYF.

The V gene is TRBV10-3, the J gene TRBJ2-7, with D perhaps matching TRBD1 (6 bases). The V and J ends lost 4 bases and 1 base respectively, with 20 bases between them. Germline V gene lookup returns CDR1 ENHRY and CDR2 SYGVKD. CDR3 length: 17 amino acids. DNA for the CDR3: TGTGCCATCAGTGGCTTGGGGGTGGACAGCGGATCCTACGAGCAGTACTTC. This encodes CAISGLGVDSGSYEQYF.

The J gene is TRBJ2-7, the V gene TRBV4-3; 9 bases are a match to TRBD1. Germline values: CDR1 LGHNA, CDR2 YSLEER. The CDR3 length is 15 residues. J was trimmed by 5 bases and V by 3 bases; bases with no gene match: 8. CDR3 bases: TGCGCCAGCAGCCAGGGCCGGGACAGGGTACACGAGCAGTACTTC. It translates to CASSQGRDRVHEQYF.

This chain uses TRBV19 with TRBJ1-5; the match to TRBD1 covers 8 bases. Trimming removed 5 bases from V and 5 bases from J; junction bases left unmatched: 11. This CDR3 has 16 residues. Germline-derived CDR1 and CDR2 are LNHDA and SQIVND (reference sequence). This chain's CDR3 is CASSSPRTGRYQPQHF. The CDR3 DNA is TGTGCCAGTAGTTCTCCCCGGACAGGGCGGTATCAGCCCCAGCATTTT.

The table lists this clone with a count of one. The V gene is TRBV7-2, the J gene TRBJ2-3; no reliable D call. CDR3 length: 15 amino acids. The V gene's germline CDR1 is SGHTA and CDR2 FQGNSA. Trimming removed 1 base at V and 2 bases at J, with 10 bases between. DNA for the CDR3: TGTGCCAGCAGCTTAGATTCGGTCCTCACAGATACGCAGTATTTT. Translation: CASSLDSVLTDTQYF.

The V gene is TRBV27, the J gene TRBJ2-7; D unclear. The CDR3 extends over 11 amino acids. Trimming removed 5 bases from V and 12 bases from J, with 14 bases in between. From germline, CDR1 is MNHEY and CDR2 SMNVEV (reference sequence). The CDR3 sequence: CASSRSNNVYF. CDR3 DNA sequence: TGTGCCAGCAGTAGGTCGAATAACGTGTACTTC.

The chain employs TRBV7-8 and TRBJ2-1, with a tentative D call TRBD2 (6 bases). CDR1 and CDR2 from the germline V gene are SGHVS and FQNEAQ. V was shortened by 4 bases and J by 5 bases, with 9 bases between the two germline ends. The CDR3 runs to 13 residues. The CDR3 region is CASSSGGNNEQFF. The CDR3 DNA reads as TGTGCCAGCAGCTCCGGGGGAAACAATGAGCAGTTCTTC.

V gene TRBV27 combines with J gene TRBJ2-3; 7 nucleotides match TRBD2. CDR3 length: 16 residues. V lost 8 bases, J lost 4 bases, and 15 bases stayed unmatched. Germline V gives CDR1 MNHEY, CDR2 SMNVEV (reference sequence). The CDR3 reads CASARGGGGGPDTQYF. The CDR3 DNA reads TGTGCCAGCGCCCGGGGCGGGGGAGGAGGGCCAGATACGCAGTATTTT.

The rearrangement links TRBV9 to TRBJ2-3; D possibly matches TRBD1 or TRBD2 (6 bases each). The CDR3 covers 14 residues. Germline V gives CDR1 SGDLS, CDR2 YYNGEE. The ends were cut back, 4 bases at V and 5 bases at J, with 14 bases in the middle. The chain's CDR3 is CASSLIEGGDTQYF. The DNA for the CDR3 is TGTGCCAGCAGCCTTATCGAGGGGGGAGATACGCAGTATTTT.

The DNA for the CDR3 is TGTGCCAGCAGCTCGGAAGTTGGGTCACCCCTCCACTTT. Translated, it gives CASSSEVGSPLHF. The V and J genes are TRBV11-2 and TRBJ1-6, with no clear D. Germline loops: CDR1 SGHAT, CDR2 FQNNGV. The CDR3 is 13 residues long. V was cut by 4 bases and J by 10 bases, with 11 bases left in between. Looking up the rest from reference TRBV11-2 and TRBJ1-6 gives the full variable domain: EAGVAQSPRYKIIEKRQSVAFWCNPISGHATLYWYQQILGQGPKLLIQFQNNGVVDDSQLPKDRFSAERLKGVDSTLKIQPAKLEDSAVYLCASSSEVGSPLHFGNGTRLTVT.

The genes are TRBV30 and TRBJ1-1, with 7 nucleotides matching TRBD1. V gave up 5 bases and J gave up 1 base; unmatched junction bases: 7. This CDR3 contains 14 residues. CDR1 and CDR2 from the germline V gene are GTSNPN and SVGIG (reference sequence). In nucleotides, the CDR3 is TGTGCCTGGTCTCCCAGGGGGAGGAACACTGAAGCTTTCTTT. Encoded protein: CAWSPRGRNTEAFF.